This T cell receptor (beta chain) was identified during a study of post-analysis software for immune sequencing data. Study conclusions and caveats: Patients used four to six TRBV segments, including TRBV5-6, TRBV5-1 and TRBV20-1, more often than controls.

Unique molecular identifiers had been added to the TCR beta cDNA libraries. In TCRdb, the PCR reads were re-called with MiXCR into one record per CDR3 protein. The sample has around 710,000 distinct CDR3 sequences; around 46% are singletons. For this clonotype: Its antigen is undetermined.

CDR1 SGHTA and CDR2 FQGNSA come from the germline V gene. The CDR3 is 13 residues long. Trimming stripped 6 bases from V and 4 bases from J, with 12 bases between. This chain joins TRBV7-2 and TRBJ1-2; D possibly corresponds to TRBD1 (5 bases). The TCR was taken from a girl aged 5 to 17 with multiple sclerosis. The sequenced material came from blood. The CDR3 nucleotides are TGTGCCAGCAGACTCGCAGGGTTCTATGGCTACACCTTC. Amino acid sequence: CASRLAGFYGYTF. Combining the CDR3 with reference TRBV7-2 and TRBJ1-2 gives the whole variable domain GAGVSQSPSNKVTEKGKDVELRCDPISGHTALYWYRQSLGQGLEFLIYFQGNSAPDKSGLPSDRFSAERTGGSVSTLTIQRTQQEDSAVYLCASRLAGFYGYTFGSGTRLTVV.